These T cell receptor beta chains were read from a single sample in a study of T cell responses to AZD1222 COVID-19 vaccine. The method was immunoSEQ multiplex PCR; TCRdb's version includes in-frame clones alone and lacks a portion of them. The sample records roughly 180,000 clones, about 90% being singletons. The sample was peripheral blood, taken 28 days after the second AZD1222 dose. The receptor set was obtained from an adult who received the AZD1222 COVID-19 vaccine. CDR3s include the opening cysteine and the closing phenylalanine or tryptophan. The D gene is left open where the match is weak. A clone size is listed for some rows: how often the clone was seen (once, few, many), or a class if it is expanded.

CDR3 DNA: TGTGCCAGCAGTCCGACAGGGAGCAACTATGGCTACACCTTC; CDR3 protein: CASSPTGSNYGYTF; D gene: TRBD1; V gene: TRBV2; J gene: TRBJ1-2; clone size: few
CDR3 DNA: TGTGCCAGTAGTCCTCACGGGACAGGGGCCGGCAATCAGCCCCAGCATTTT; CDR3 protein: CASSPHGTGAGNQPQHF; D gene: TRBD1; V gene: TRBV19; J gene: TRBJ1-5; clone size: -
CDR3 DNA: TGCGCCAGCAGCCTCCAGGGTAGCTCCTACGAGCAGTACTTC; CDR3 protein: CASSLQGSSYEQYF; D gene: -; V gene: TRBV5-1; J gene: TRBJ2-7; clone size: -
CDR3 DNA: TGTGCCAGCACCCCCCGGGGTGGTAGCAATCAGCCCCAGCATTTT; CDR3 protein: CASTPRGGSNQPQHF; D gene: -; V gene: TRBV27; J gene: TRBJ1-5; clone size: -
CDR3 DNA: TGTGCCACCAGTGACCATGCAGCCCGCGGCTACACCTTC; CDR3 protein: CATSDHAARGYTF; D gene: -; V gene: TRBV24-1; J gene: TRBJ1-2; clone size: -
CDR3 DNA: TGTGCCAGCAGTGGGGGAGGGGCTCTCAACCACGAGCAGTACTTC; CDR3 protein: CASSGGGALNHEQYF; D gene: TRBD2; V gene: TRBV27; J gene: TRBJ2-7; clone size: -
CDR3 DNA: TGTGCCAGCAGTGATCAGGGCGGCGGGCAGCCCCAGCATTTT; CDR3 protein: CASSDQGGGQPQHF; D gene: -; V gene: TRBV6-4; J gene: TRBJ1-5; clone size: -
CDR3 DNA: TGTGCCAGCAGCTTAAGCGGTTACGCCATATATTTT; CDR3 protein: CASSLSGYAIYF; D gene: -; V gene: TRBV13; J gene: TRBJ1-3; clone size: -
CDR3 DNA: TGTGCCAGCAGCTTAGCGTGGGGGGCATACAATGAGCAGTTCTTC; CDR3 protein: CASSLAWGAYNEQFF; D gene: -; V gene: TRBV11-2; J gene: TRBJ2-1; clone size: -
CDR3 DNA: TGTGCCAGCAGACATCCGGGACAGGGGATTTCGGGGGAGCTGTTTTTT; CDR3 protein: CASRHPGQGISGELFF; D gene: TRBD1; V gene: TRBV27; J gene: TRBJ2-2; clone size: -
CDR3 DNA: TGTGCCAGCGCCCCGGGGGACAGCCGCTACGAGCAGTACTTC; CDR3 protein: CASAPGDSRYEQYF; D gene: -; V gene: TRBV3-1/TRBV3-2; J gene: TRBJ2-7; clone size: -
CDR3 DNA: TGTGCCAGCAGCCAACCCCCCAAGCCAGGACAGGAGGGTCGGTGGGAACTGTTTTTT; CDR3 protein: CASSQPPKPGQEGRWELFF; D gene: TRBD1; V gene: TRBV4-2; J gene: TRBJ1-4; clone size: -
CDR3 DNA: TGCGCCAGCAGTGAGTCAGCGGGTCCCTACGAGCAGTACTTC; CDR3 protein: CASSESAGPYEQYF; D gene: -; V gene: TRBV10-1; J gene: TRBJ2-7; clone size: -
CDR3 DNA: TGTGCCAGCAGCTCGGGTCCGAGCAGCTACACCTTC; CDR3 protein: CASSSGPSSYTF; D gene: -; V gene: TRBV7-9; J gene: TRBJ1-2; clone size: -
CDR3 DNA: TGTGCCAGCCACCAAGGCTACGAGCAGTACTTC; CDR3 protein: CASHQGYEQYF; D gene: -; V gene: TRBV2; J gene: TRBJ2-7; clone size: -
CDR3 DNA: TGTGCCTCCCCCGGGACGGAAAAACTGTTTTTT; CDR3 protein: CASPGTEKLFF; D gene: -; V gene: TRBV30; J gene: TRBJ1-4; clone size: -
CDR3 DNA: TGCGCCAGCAGCCAAGTTGCCGGGTTGGACACTGAAGCTTTCTTT; CDR3 protein: CASSQVAGLDTEAFF; D gene: -; V gene: TRBV4-1; J gene: TRBJ1-1; clone size: -
CDR3 DNA: TGTGCCAGCAGCTTGGGCGACAGGGCCTATGGCTACACCTTC; CDR3 protein: CASSLGDRAYGYTF; D gene: TRBD1; V gene: TRBV5-6; J gene: TRBJ1-2; clone size: -
CDR3 DNA: TGTGCCAGCAGCTTAAAGACGTCGCACGGGGAGCTGTTTTTT; CDR3 protein: CASSLKTSHGELFF; D gene: -; V gene: TRBV7-3; J gene: TRBJ2-2; clone size: -
CDR3 DNA: TGTGCCAGTACCCAAGGACTAGCGGGAGTGGATACGCAGTATTTT; CDR3 protein: CASTQGLAGVDTQYF; D gene: TRBD2; V gene: TRBV19; J gene: TRBJ2-3; clone size: -
CDR3 DNA: TGTGCCAGCAGTAAGGGGTCCATAGGCGGCTACACCTTC; CDR3 protein: CASSKGSIGGYTF; D gene: -; V gene: TRBV7-2; J gene: TRBJ1-2; clone size: -
CDR3 DNA: TGTGCCAGCTCACCCCAAGGGGGCGTGAACACTGAAGCTTTCTTT; CDR3 protein: CASSPQGGVNTEAFF; D gene: TRBD1; V gene: TRBV18; J gene: TRBJ1-1; clone size: -
CDR3 DNA: TGTGCCAGCAGCCAAGTAGGGACAGCGAACACTGAAGCTTTCTTT; CDR3 protein: CASSQVGTANTEAFF; D gene: TRBD1; V gene: TRBV4-2; J gene: TRBJ1-1; clone size: -
CDR3 DNA: TGTGCCAGCAGTAAACAAACGGCGACTAATGAAAAACTGTTTTTT; CDR3 protein: CASSKQTATNEKLFF; D gene: -; V gene: TRBV2; J gene: TRBJ1-4; clone size: -
CDR3 DNA: TGTGCCAGCAGTTCTAACAGGGCGTTAGACTATGGCTACACCTTC; CDR3 protein: CASSSNRALDYGYTF; D gene: -; V gene: TRBV6-2/TRBV6-3; J gene: TRBJ1-2; clone size: once
CDR3 DNA: TGTGCCAGCAGCGGAGGGGCGAGCCGGGATACGCAGTATTTT; CDR3 protein: CASSGGASRDTQYF; D gene: -; V gene: TRBV7-2; J gene: TRBJ2-3; clone size: -
CDR3 DNA: TGTGCCTGGAGTGTACAGGGCAGGTCCAATGAAAAACTGTTTTTT; CDR3 protein: CAWSVQGRSNEKLFF; D gene: -; V gene: TRBV30; J gene: TRBJ1-4; clone size: -
CDR3 DNA: TGCGCCAGCAGCCAAACTCGAGTCACTCAGCCCCAGCATTTT; CDR3 protein: CASSQTRVTQPQHF; D gene: -; V gene: TRBV4-1; J gene: TRBJ1-5; clone size: -
CDR3 DNA: TGTGCCAGCAGTTTACAGGACCACAATGAGCAGTTCTTC; CDR3 protein: CASSLQDHNEQFF; D gene: -; V gene: TRBV28; J gene: TRBJ2-1; clone size: -
CDR3 DNA: TGTGCCAGCAGGGTGTCCGGGGTTAATGAGCAGTTCTTC; CDR3 protein: CASRVSGVNEQFF; D gene: -; V gene: TRBV2; J gene: TRBJ2-1; clone size: -
CDR3 DNA: TGTGCCACCAGCAGACGGACAGGGGGCGTTGATTACGAGCAGTACTTC; CDR3 protein: CATSRRTGGVDYEQYF; D gene: TRBD1; V gene: TRBV15; J gene: TRBJ2-7; clone size: -
CDR3 DNA: TGTGCCAGCAGCTTGGCCGGGGGCTCCAGCTCCTACGAGCAGTACTTC; CDR3 protein: CASSLAGGSSSYEQYF; D gene: -; V gene: TRBV5-4; J gene: TRBJ2-7; clone size: -
CDR3 DNA: TGTGCCATCAGTCCGGGACAGGGGTACGACGAGCAGTACTTC; CDR3 protein: CAISPGQGYDEQYF; D gene: TRBD1; V gene: TRBV10-3; J gene: TRBJ2-7; clone size: -
CDR3 DNA: TGCGCCAGCAGCCCCGAGTACAATGAGCAGTTCTTC; CDR3 protein: CASSPEYNEQFF; D gene: -; V gene: TRBV5-1; J gene: TRBJ2-1; clone size: -
CDR3 DNA: TGTGCCAGCTCATTGTCTGGGGCCAACGTCCTGACTTTC; CDR3 protein: CASSLSGANVLTF; D gene: -; V gene: TRBV14; J gene: TRBJ2-6; clone size: -
CDR3 DNA: TGTGCCAGTAGTTTACTAGCGGGGAACACAGATACGCAGTATTTT; CDR3 protein: CASSLLAGNTDTQYF; D gene: TRBD2; V gene: TRBV19; J gene: TRBJ2-3; clone size: -
CDR3 DNA: TGCGCCAGCAGCCCCAGTGGAGACTATGGCTACACCTTC; CDR3 protein: CASSPSGDYGYTF; D gene: -; V gene: TRBV5-1; J gene: TRBJ1-2; clone size: -
CDR3 DNA: TGTGCCAGCAGTTACAGGAGCTCCTATAATTCACCCCTCCACTTT; CDR3 protein: CASSYRSSYNSPLHF; D gene: -; V gene: TRBV6-5; J gene: TRBJ1-6; clone size: -
CDR3 DNA: TGTGCCAGCAGTTCGGGACAGGGGTACACTGAAGCTTTCTTT; CDR3 protein: CASSSGQGYTEAFF; D gene: TRBD1; V gene: TRBV2; J gene: TRBJ1-1; clone size: -
CDR3 DNA: TGTGGAACTGGCGGGGGAGCTCAAGCTTTCTTT; CDR3 protein: CGTGGGAQAFF; D gene: -; V gene: TRBV15; J gene: TRBJ1-1; clone size: -
CDR3 DNA: TGTGCCAGCAGCCCTTGGACTGTACGGGAGGGAACGAACACCGGGGAGCTGTTTTTT; CDR3 protein: CASSPWTVREGTNTGELFF; D gene: TRBD2; V gene: TRBV9; J gene: TRBJ2-2; clone size: -
CDR3 DNA: TGTGCCAGCTCACCGACTAGCGTAGAAGCCTACGAGCAGTACTTC; CDR3 protein: CASSPTSVEAYEQYF; D gene: TRBD2; V gene: TRBV18; J gene: TRBJ2-7; clone size: -
CDR3 DNA: TGCGCCAGCAGCTTGGAAGAATATAGTGAAGCTTTCTTT; CDR3 protein: CASSLEEYSEAFF; D gene: -; V gene: TRBV5-1; J gene: TRBJ1-1; clone size: -
CDR3 DNA: TGTGCCAGCACTCCGGGAGGGCTCTACGAGCAGTACTTC; CDR3 protein: CASTPGGLYEQYF; D gene: TRBD2; V gene: TRBV28; J gene: TRBJ2-7; clone size: -
CDR3 DNA: TGTGCCAGCAGTTACGATCAGGGGTCTGATGAAAAACTGTTTTTT; CDR3 protein: CASSYDQGSDEKLFF; D gene: -; V gene: TRBV6-5; J gene: TRBJ1-4; clone size: -
CDR3 DNA: TGTGCCTGGGAGGGTGTACAGGAGACGAAAAAACTGGGCACTGAAGCTTTCTTT; CDR3 protein: CAWEGVQETKKLGTEAFF; D gene: -; V gene: TRBV30; J gene: TRBJ1-1; clone size: -
CDR3 DNA: TGTGCCAGCAGCCAGGGACAGGGACTCGAGCAGTACTTC; CDR3 protein: CASSQGQGLEQYF; D gene: TRBD1; V gene: TRBV11-3; J gene: TRBJ2-7; clone size: -
CDR3 DNA: TGTGCCAGCAGCCCCACTAGCGGGAGTTTCAATGAGCAGTTCTTC; CDR3 protein: CASSPTSGSFNEQFF; D gene: TRBD2; V gene: TRBV11-3; J gene: TRBJ2-1; clone size: -
CDR3 DNA: TGTGCCAGTAGGCCGGCCAGCACCGGTGGCTACACCTTC; CDR3 protein: CASRPASTGGYTF; D gene: -; V gene: TRBV19; J gene: TRBJ1-2; clone size: -
CDR3 DNA: TGCGCCAGCAGCTTGGGGAGGGGGGACAGACAAGAGACCCAGTACTTC; CDR3 protein: CASSLGRGDRQETQYF; D gene: -; V gene: TRBV5-1; J gene: TRBJ2-5; clone size: -
CDR3 DNA: TGTGCCAGCAGCTCCTACCCGGGGAGGACACGTAACAATGAGCAGTTCTTC; CDR3 protein: CASSSYPGRTRNNEQFF; D gene: -; V gene: TRBV7-6; J gene: TRBJ2-1; clone size: -
CDR3 DNA: TGTGCCAGCAGCTTCACAGGACTAGGGGAGACCCAGTACTTC; CDR3 protein: CASSFTGLGETQYF; D gene: TRBD2; V gene: TRBV3-1/TRBV3-2; J gene: TRBJ2-5; clone size: -
CDR3 DNA: TGTGCCAGCAGCCAAGTAGTCCCGGACAGCTACGAGCAGTACTTC; CDR3 protein: CASSQVVPDSYEQYF; D gene: -; V gene: TRBV14; J gene: TRBJ2-7; clone size: -
CDR3 DNA: TGCGCCAGCAGCTTGGCTCAGCCCTCCTACGAGCAGTACTTC; CDR3 protein: CASSLAQPSYEQYF; D gene: -; V gene: TRBV5-1; J gene: TRBJ2-7; clone size: -
CDR3 DNA: TGTGCCTCTTCCTCGAGGAATGAGCAGTTCTTC; CDR3 protein: CASSSRNEQFF; D gene: -; V gene: TRBV10-3; J gene: TRBJ2-1; clone size: -
CDR3 DNA: TGTGCCAGCAGTTTGGGGGGATACACCATATATTTT; CDR3 protein: CASSLGGYTIYF; D gene: -; V gene: TRBV12-3/TRBV12-4; J gene: TRBJ1-3; clone size: -